This TCR beta chain is drawn from a study of shared clonotypes between healthy human individuals. Study conclusions and caveats: A limitation of the genetic and exposure-history diversity represented arose from few donors. Deeper or shallower sequencing was expected to change how clonotypes are shared among donors.

As concerns this clone: Its matching antigen is unknown.

The donors, all of them Caucasian adults, lived in Nashville, Tennessee. In the study's own analysis: With immunoSEQ giving junction-only sequences and no quality scores, filtering differed. Method: immunoSEQ multiplex PCR; TCRdb's copy keeps in-frame clones and lacks some. The DNA gave D and trimming, while V, J and clone size come from that table. The profile shows over 2 million clones, about nine tenths of them singletons. Sequencing was carried out using naive CD4+ T cells from PBMCs. Subset defined: CD45RA+ positively selected. The origin of this receptor is a young man in good health. Some clones in this sample may be carry-over from other donors' samples.

The CDR3 spells CSVEAAGGRRTEAFF. The CDR3 region has the DNA TGCAGCGTTGAAGCTGCGGGGGGCCGGAGGACTGAAGCTTTCTTT. V is TRBV29-1 and J is TRBJ1-1; TRBD1 is a possible D gene (6 bases). CDR1 SQVTM and CDR2 ANQGSEA come from the germline V gene. The CDR3 extends over 15 amino acids. V was shortened by 1 base and J by 5 bases, with 17 bases between the two germline ends.